A single sample gave rise to the 15 T cell receptor beta chains below, sequenced in a study of CD8 T cells in ankylosing spondylitis. TCRdb redid the calling of the 5' RACE reads with MiXCR, one entry per CDR3 protein. The sample includes 200,000 to 300,000 distinct CDR3 sequences, around 7.8% of them seen just once. Material: blood, either unsorted or a sorted T cell fraction (not recorded which). These receptors were collected from a male donor with ankylosing spondylitis or in good health (not recorded which).

This clonotype came up a few times. Compared with germline, one end of the junction differs, possibly owing to a read error. This chain joins TRBV7-7 and TRBJ2-5; 9 bases are shared with TRBD2. Germline V lookup: CDR1 SSHAT, CDR2 FNYEAQ (reference sequence). The CDR3 extends over 16 amino acids. Written as DNA, the CDR3 is TGTGCTAGCAGCTTACTCCCAGCGGGAGGAGCGGAGACCCAGTACTTC. As protein: CASSLLPAGGAETQYF.

This clonotype has a handful of counts. The V and J genes are TRBV5-1 and TRBJ1-2; D perhaps matches TRBD1 (6 bases). V dropped 3 bases and J dropped 7 bases, with 10 bases sitting between them. This CDR3 comprises 12 residues. Germline lookup yields CDR1 SGHRS and CDR2 YFSETQ. DNA of the CDR3: TGCGCCAGCAGCTCGGCAGGGGTTGGCTACACCTTC. It codes for CASSSAGVGYTF.

This chain joins TRBV6-5 and TRBJ2-5; a possible D gene is TRBD1 (6 bases). V was cut by 4 bases and J by 3 bases, with 12 bases left in between. The CDR3 is 14 residues long. Germline V gene data show CDR1 as MNHEY and CDR2 as SVGAGI. The CDR3 sequence is CASSSTYREETQYF. The CDR3 region has the DNA TGTGCCAGCAGTTCCACCTACAGGGAAGAGACCCAGTACTTC.

This rearrangement joins TRBV18 to TRBJ2-3, with D unclear. The CDR3 is 15 amino acids. V lost 0 bases and J 0 bases, leaving 7 bases between the germline ends. Germline CDR1 is KGHSH and CDR2 is LQKENI. The CDR3 coding sequence is TGTGCCAGCTCACCACCGGCTACTAGCACAGATACGCAGTATTTT. Its translation: CASSPPATSTDTQYF.

This clonotype occurred many times. The chain combines TRBV6-2 or TRBV6-3 with TRBJ2-7; perhaps TRBD1 as D (6 bases). The CDR3 is made up of 13 amino acids. Trimming shortened V by 3 bases and J by 3 bases, and 9 bases separated the two germline ends. Germline lookup yields CDR1 MNHEY and CDR2 SVGEGT. Here the CDR3 DNA reads TGTGCCAGCAGTTATGGACAGCGCTACGAGCAGTACTTC. This encodes CASSYGQRYEQYF.

This clonotype was picked up a small number of times. J is TRBJ2-2 and V is TRBV20-1; D gene uncertain. The CDR3 is 16 amino acids. The germline gives CDR1 DFQATT, CDR2 SNEGSKA (reference sequence). The V end lost 0 bases, the J end lost 6 bases, and 17 bases lay between the germline ends. The CDR3 here is CSARDPILGVAGELFF. The CDR3, as DNA: TGCAGTGCTAGAGACCCCATCCTTGGGGTCGCCGGGGAGCTGTTTTTT.

This clonotype was recorded at least ten times. V usage is TRBV10-3 and J usage is TRBJ2-3; 8 positions agree with TRBD2. CDR1 is ENHRY, CDR2 SYGVKD, per germline. The CDR3 has 15 residues. V lost 4 bases and J lost 3; bases outside the gene matches: 6. The CDR3 DNA follows: TGTGCCATCAGTGGGAAGACTAGCGAGACAGATACGCAGTATTTT. Translation gives CAISGKTSETDTQYF.

Ten or more counts support this clonotype. The chain is built from TRBV5-1 and TRBJ2-1, with 13 bases identical to TRBD2. V trimming: 3 bases; J trimming: 1 base; junction bases outside the gene matches: 13. The CDR3 is made up of 20 amino acids. Per the germline V gene, CDR1 is SGHRS and CDR2 is YFSETQ. The CDR3 DNA reads as TGCGCCAGCAGCTCCCCTACTAGCGGGAGGGCCGGAAGGTCCTACAATGAGCAGTTCTTC. Protein sequence: CASSSPTSGRAGRSYNEQFF. The full variable domain, with the rest looked up from reference TRBV5-1 and TRBJ2-1, is KAGVTQTPRYLIKTRGQQVTLSCSPISGHRSVSWYQQTPGQGLQFLFEYFSETQRNKGNFPGRFSGRQFSNSRSEMNVSTLELGDSALYLCASSSPTSGRAGRSYNEQFFGPGTRLTVL.

Only a few counts were recorded for this clonotype. V and J are TRBV7-2 and TRBJ2-5; 8 bases map to TRBD2. J was trimmed by 1 base and V by 5 bases; bases with no gene match: 12. The CDR3 runs to 17 residues. Germline V CDR1 and CDR2: SGHTA, FQGNSA. The CDR3 loop reads CASSARLVAGLQETQYF. In nucleotides, the CDR3 is TGTGCCAGCAGCGCCAGACTAGTAGCGGGACTCCAAGAGACCCAGTACTTC.

A few counts support this clonotype. This chain joins TRBV20-1 and TRBJ1-4; TRBD1 matches at 8 bases. The germline V gene has CDR1 DFQATT and CDR2 SNEGSKA (reference sequence). This CDR3 has 16 amino acids. With V trimmed by 1 base and J by 5 bases, 9 bases remained unmatched. Here the CDR3 reads CSARASGTGPNEKLFF. The CDR3 nucleotides read TGCAGTGCTAGAGCCTCGGGGACAGGACCCAATGAAAAACTGTTTTTT.

This clonotype has ten or more counts. This rearrangement joins TRBV20-1 to TRBJ2-7; 7 nucleotides match TRBD1. Germline V gene lookup returns CDR1 DFQATT and CDR2 SNEGSKA (reference sequence). This CDR3 region has 13 residues. V shed 6 bases, J shed 2 bases, and the junction held 7 bases outside the gene matches. CDR3 protein: CSATGTEAYEQYF. The CDR3 bases are TGCAGTGCCACCGGGACAGAGGCCTACGAGCAGTACTTC.

The chain employs TRBV20-1 and TRBJ1-2, with D possibly matching TRBD1 (5 bases). The germline CDR1 and CDR2 sequences are DFQATT and SNEGSKA (reference sequence). The V end lost 6 bases, the J end lost 7 bases, and 18 bases lay between the germline ends. This CDR3 has 13 residues. The CDR3 is CSAPEPPGGGYTF. The CDR3 nucleotides read TGCAGTGCCCCAGAGCCGCCTGGGGGTGGCTACACCTTC.

The chain links TRBV7-3 to TRBJ2-3, with D perhaps TRBD2 (6 bases). CDR1 and CDR2 from the germline V gene are SGHTA and FQGTGA. Trimming removed 2 bases from V and 4 bases from J, with 13 bases in between. The length of the CDR3 is 15 residues. CDR3 coding DNA: TGTGCCAGCAGCTTAGCCTTGGGGGGACCAGATACGCAGTATTTT. It specifies CASSLALGGPDTQYF.

This clonotype has ten or more counts. The chain is built from TRBV30 and TRBJ2-6; D is unclear. This CDR3 comprises 15 residues. Trimming stripped 4 bases from V and 5 bases from J, with 15 bases between. Germline V gives CDR1 GTSNPN, CDR2 SVGIG (reference sequence). CDR3: CAWTVGSGWANVLTF. CDR3 nucleotides: TGTGCCTGGACAGTAGGCTCTGGGTGGGCCAACGTCCTGACTTTC.

This clonotype was found a few times. The J gene is TRBJ2-1, the V gene TRBV12-3 or TRBV12-4; D unclear. V was pared by 3 bases and J by 9 bases, with 12 bases between. The CDR3 is 13 residues long. The chain's CDR3 is CASSLAVVGEQFF. The CDR3 nucleotides read TGTGCCAGCAGTTTGGCAGTTGTCGGTGAGCAGTTCTTC.